Included here is one TCR beta chain sequence, with context. Its specificity is not known. From the 5' RACE reads, TCRdb called clonotypes with MiXCR, one entry per CDR3 protein. Here the sample spans hundreds of thousands of distinct CDR3 sequences, about 25% being singletons. This entry comes from a study of CD8 T cells in ankylosing spondylitis. Whole-study findings and limits: Blood of patients with ankylosing spondylitis appeared to be characterized by a TCR beta motif of seven or eight highly homologous variants. Clones tied to disease were said to be significantly enriched in matched ankylosing spondylitis synovial fluid.

Germline-derived CDR1 and CDR2 are MGHDK and SYGVNS. There are 18 residues in the CDR3. Unmatched junction bases numbered 13, after V lost 3 bases and J lost 4 bases. The TCR originated in a male donor with ankylosing spondylitis. This rearrangement joins TRBV25-1 to TRBJ2-3; 10 bases are a match to TRBD2. Material: blood, either unsorted or a sorted T cell fraction (not recorded which). CDR3 loop: CASSDRPRTSGRADTQYF. For the CDR3, the DNA is TGTGCCAGCAGTGACCGTCCGCGGACTAGCGGTAGGGCAGATACGCAGTATTTT.